The entry below gives a single T cell receptor (beta chain) sequence along with its context. This clonotype has a count of ten or more. Its recognized antigen is unknown. One base away there is no much larger clone; base qualities are not given. The library was made by RACE. The reads were generated on a NextSeq 500. During library preparation, unique molecular identifiers were attached to individual cDNA molecules so that TCRs could be counted quantitatively and reproducibly. For every blood RNA sample, sequencing covered both the TCR alpha and TCR beta chains. The published analysis was carried out like this. A median of around 100,000 TCRs per sample was observed, with a range of roughly 20,000 to 700,000. V, J and CDR3 annotation of the TCR reads was carried out using the Decombinator software suite. For the PS versus PT1 abundance plots, all samples were subsampled to the same number of TCRs (28,000). Expanded TCRs were defined as absent before sensitization and observed at least eight times at the 2-week time point. Using fastp trimming at Q25 and MiXCR clonotype assembly, TCRdb reanalyzed the public sequencing data and kept in-frame beta chains. Entries that share a CDR3 protein sequence are merged under the most common genes and DNA. For this entry, the V and J calls and clone size follow TCRdb and not the study's own pipeline. This sample comprises approximately 340,000 distinct CDR3 sequences, roughly 6.9% of them detected only once. In total, the top ten clones hold 8.4% of the sample.

This entry belongs to a study of human T cells and chemical hapten exposure (dated by TCRdb to about 2021). Describing the broader study: For sensitization, 2% DPC in acetone was applied to a 2 cm by 2 cm area of upper inner arm skin. The mostly female patient cohort included alopecia areata with under or over 50% scalp involvement, alopecia totalis and alopecia universalis. Blood samples were taken from patients before sensitization (week 0) and then at 2, 6 and about 24 weeks after DPC sensitization. In alopecia patients, the study followed how the peripheral blood TCR repertoire changed in vivo over primary and secondary sensitization to diphenylcyclopropenone (DPC), a hapten. Throughout the study period of 20 to 25 weeks, patients also received therapeutic DPC doses to the scalp every week. The libraries were sequenced as a pool, and the TCR yield per sample differed mostly because of small variations in library volumes within the pool. Blood for TCR sequencing was provided by twenty-nine alopecia patients at one to four time points (pre-sensitization, 2, 6 and 24 weeks). Patch tests used Finn chambers with 0.01% DPC on the upper back, scored after 6 days by International Contact Dermatitis Research Group standards. Findings and caveats that apply to the study as a whole: No change with DPC sensitization was found in the number of TCRs above 1 in 1000 frequency, and no evidence of global repertoire structure alterations was found. Compared with pre-sensitization or healthy control sets, expanded TCRs formed significantly more large CDR3 similarity clusters, which is consistent with antigen-driven responses. The number of PT1 expanded TCRs positively correlated with patch test score, significant at thresholds 8, 16 and 32 but not 4. Alopecia, a presumed autoimmune disease, was present in all patients, so the immune response of the patients might differ from that of healthy individuals. Repeated subsampling changed both the strength of the expansion versus patch-test correlation and the threshold at which that correlation became significant.

According to the study, the label for this sample's time point signals: patch test 1, 2 weeks after DPC sensitization. The meaning of the sample's treatment or condition label: therapeutic diphenylcyclopropenone sensitization with weekly scalp DPC. At every patch-test visit, the blood draw took place before the patch test was put on. Patients were considered eligible if aged 18 to 70, diagnosed with alopecia and deemed suitable for DPC therapy, and patients were excluded if pregnant. Total RNA was extracted from unfractionated whole blood that had been collected in Tempus Blood RNA tubes. CDR1 and CDR2 are read off the germline V gene as MDHEN and SYDVKM. Spanning cysteine to phenylalanine, the CDR3 consists of 13 amino acids. Of the read, only the CDR3 DNA is kept; its 39 bases are in frame from base 1. Unmatched junction bases come to 7, with V trimmed by 5 bases and J by 10 bases.

The sample here was whole blood, taken in connection with sensitization to the hapten diphenylcyclopropenone (DPC). The clonotype originates from a woman under 30 with alopecia areata. Some clones in this sample may be carry-over from other donors' samples. The chain joins TRBV28 to TRBJ1-4, with 7 middle bases fitting TRBD1. The DNA is as follows: TGTGCCAGCAGTCCACAGGGGTCTGGAAAACTGTTTTTT. It translates to CASSPQGSGKLFF.